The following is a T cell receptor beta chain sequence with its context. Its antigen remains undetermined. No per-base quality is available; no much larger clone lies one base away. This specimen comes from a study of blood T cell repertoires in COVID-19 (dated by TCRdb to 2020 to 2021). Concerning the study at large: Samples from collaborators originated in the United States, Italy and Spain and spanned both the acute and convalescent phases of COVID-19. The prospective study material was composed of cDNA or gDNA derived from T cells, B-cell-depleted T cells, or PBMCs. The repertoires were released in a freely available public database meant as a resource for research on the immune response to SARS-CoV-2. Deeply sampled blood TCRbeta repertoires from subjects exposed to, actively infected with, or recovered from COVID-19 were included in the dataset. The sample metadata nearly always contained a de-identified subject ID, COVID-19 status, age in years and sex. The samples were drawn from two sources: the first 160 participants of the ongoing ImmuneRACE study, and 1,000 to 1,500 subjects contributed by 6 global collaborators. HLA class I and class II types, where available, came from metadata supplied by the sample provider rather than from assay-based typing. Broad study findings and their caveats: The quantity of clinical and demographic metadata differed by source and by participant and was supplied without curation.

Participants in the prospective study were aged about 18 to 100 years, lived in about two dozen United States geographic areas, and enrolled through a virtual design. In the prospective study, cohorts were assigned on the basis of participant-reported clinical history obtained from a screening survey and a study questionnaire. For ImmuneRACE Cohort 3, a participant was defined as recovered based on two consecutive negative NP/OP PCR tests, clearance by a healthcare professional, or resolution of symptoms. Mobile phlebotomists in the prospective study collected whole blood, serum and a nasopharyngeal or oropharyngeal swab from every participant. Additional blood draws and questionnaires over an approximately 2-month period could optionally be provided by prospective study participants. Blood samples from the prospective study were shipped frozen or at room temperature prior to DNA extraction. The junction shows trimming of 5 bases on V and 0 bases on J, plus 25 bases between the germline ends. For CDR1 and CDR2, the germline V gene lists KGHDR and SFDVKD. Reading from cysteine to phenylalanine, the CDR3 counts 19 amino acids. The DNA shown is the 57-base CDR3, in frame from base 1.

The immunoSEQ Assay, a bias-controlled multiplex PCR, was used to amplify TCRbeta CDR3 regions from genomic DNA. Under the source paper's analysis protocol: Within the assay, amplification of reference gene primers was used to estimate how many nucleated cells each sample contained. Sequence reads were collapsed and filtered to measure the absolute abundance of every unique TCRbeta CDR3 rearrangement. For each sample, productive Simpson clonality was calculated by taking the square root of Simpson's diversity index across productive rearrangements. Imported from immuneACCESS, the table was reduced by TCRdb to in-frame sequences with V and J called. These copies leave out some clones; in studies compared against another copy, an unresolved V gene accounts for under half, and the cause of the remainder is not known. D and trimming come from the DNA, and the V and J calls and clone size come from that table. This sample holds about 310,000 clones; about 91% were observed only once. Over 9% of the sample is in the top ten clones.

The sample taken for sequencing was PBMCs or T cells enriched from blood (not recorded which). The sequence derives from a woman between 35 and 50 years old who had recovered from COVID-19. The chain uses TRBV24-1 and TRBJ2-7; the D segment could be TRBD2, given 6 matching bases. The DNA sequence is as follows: TGTGCCACCAGTGCCCGTCCTCCTCCGGGACTCCAAAACTCCTACGAGCAGTACTTC. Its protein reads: CATSARPPPGLQNSYEQYF.